One and the same sample provided the 19 T cell receptor beta chains below, sequenced in a study of blood T cell repertoires in COVID-19. Clones were read by immunoSEQ multiplex PCR, and TCRdb kept only the in-frame ones, dropping some. The sample lists some 130,000 clones, 70% to 80% occurring once. The material sequenced was peripheral blood. These receptors were collected from a man aged 55 to 70 who had recovered from COVID-19.

The chain combines TRBV7-9 with TRBJ2-2; D is unclear. Germline lookup yields CDR1 SEHNR and CDR2 FQNEAQ (reference sequence). This CDR3 is 13 amino acids long. Trimming stripped 4 bases from V and 6 bases from J, with 9 bases between. CDR3 protein: CASSSPSAGELFF. DNA for the CDR3: TGTGCCAGCAGCTCTCCCTCAGCCGGGGAGCTGTTTTTT.

At least ten counts were recorded for this clone. The genes are TRBV7-2 and TRBJ2-5, with 10 bases aligning to TRBD2. The CDR3 contains 14 residues. Germline CDR1 is SGHTA and CDR2 is FQGNSA. V shed 0 bases, J shed 9 bases, and the junction held 4 bases outside the gene matches. The DNA of the CDR3 is TGTGCCAGCAGCTTAGCGGAAGCGGGGGGGCCCCAGTACTTC. Translating it yields CASSLAEAGGPQYF.

J is TRBJ2-7 and V is TRBV29-1, with 7 bases that match TRBD2. Germline lookup yields CDR1 SQVTM and CDR2 ANQGSEA. This CDR3 has 12 amino acids. V gave up 7 bases and J gave up 2 bases; unmatched junction bases: 5. The CDR3 loop is CSAGEGPYEQYF. In DNA form, the CDR3 reads TGCAGCGCTGGGGAGGGACCCTACGAGCAGTACTTC.

This chain joins TRBV30 and TRBJ2-2; TRBD2 matches at 10 bases. V gave up 5 bases and J gave up 1 base; unmatched junction bases: 4. Germline V CDR1 and CDR2: GTSNPN, SVGIG (reference sequence). This CDR3 is built from 15 residues. The DNA for the CDR3 is TGTGCCTGGGACTCTAGCGGGGGGAACACCGGGGAGCTGTTTTTT. Encoded protein: CAWDSSGGNTGELFF.

The chain uses TRBV7-2 and TRBJ2-2; 10 bases match TRBD1. This CDR3 has 14 amino acids. The germline CDR1 and CDR2 sequences are SGHTA and FQGNSA. The V and J ends lost 10 bases and 5 bases, in that order; junction bases with no gene match: 7. The DNA of the CDR3 is TGTGCCACCAAGACAGGGGGCAGTACCGGGGAGCTGTTTTTT. This sequence encodes CATKTGGSTGELFF. The whole variable domain, filled in from reference TRBV7-2 and TRBJ2-2, reads GAGVSQSPSNKVTEKGKDVELRCDPISGHTALYWYRQSLGQGLEFLIYFQGNSAPDKSGLPSDRFSAERTGGSVSTLTIQRTQQEDSAVYLCATKTGGSTGELFFGEGSRLTVL.

V is TRBV6-5 and J is TRBJ1-1, with 7 bases that match TRBD1. The V and J ends lost 6 bases and 8 bases, in that order; junction bases with no gene match: 9. From germline, CDR1 is MNHEY and CDR2 SVGAGI. The CDR3 runs 13 residues. The CDR3 nucleotides read TGTGCCAGCAGACCCGACAGGGACGGCGAAGCTTTCTTT. Translated, it gives CASRPDRDGEAFF.

V is TRBV9 and J is TRBJ2-1; 10 bases are a match to TRBD2. The V gene's germline CDR1 is SGDLS and CDR2 YYNGEE. This CDR3 region has 17 residues. With 0 bases clipped from V and 7 bases from J, the junction kept 10 bases outside the gene matches. CDR3 amino acids: CASSVVSGLAEENEQFF. CDR3 DNA: TGTGCCAGCAGCGTAGTATCAGGACTAGCGGAAGAAAATGAGCAGTTCTTC.

Notes on this clone: This specimen includes other DNA sequences encoding the same CDR3. The rearrangement links TRBV28 to TRBJ1-5, with D uncertain. Germline loops: CDR1 MDHEN, CDR2 SYDVKM. The V and J ends lost 3 bases and 1 base respectively, with 10 bases between them. This CDR3 region has 15 residues. The CDR3: CASSLSVRSNQPQHF. DNA for the CDR3: TGTGCCAGCAGTTTGTCAGTGCGGAGCAATCAGCCCCAGCATTTT.

This chain joins TRBV5-4 and TRBJ2-3; no clear D. CDR1 is SGHNT, CDR2 YYREEE, per germline (reference sequence). The V end was cut by 0 bases, the J end by 0 bases, with 8 bases between. The CDR3 sequence is 15 residues long. The CDR3 reads CASSLAVSSTDTQYF. The CDR3 bases are TGTGCCAGCAGCTTGGCCGTTAGTAGCACAGATACGCAGTATTTT.

This clone has only a few counts. This chain uses TRBV19 with TRBJ2-2; D is perhaps TRBD2 (6 bases). The CDR3 is made up of 14 amino acids. V lost 9 bases and J 0 bases, leaving 11 bases between the germline ends. Germline assignment: CDR1 LNHDA and CDR2 SQIVND (reference sequence). CDR3 sequence reads: CASGGASNTGELFF. The DNA for the CDR3 is TGTGCCAGCGGCGGGGCTTCGAACACCGGGGAGCTGTTTTTT.

This chain links TRBV10-3 with TRBJ1-3; D uncertain. The germline CDR1 and CDR2 sequences are ENHRY and SYGVKD. Trimming cost V 4 bases and J 0 bases, with 25 bases left between them. The CDR3 is 20 amino acids. CDR3 in DNA: TGTGCCATCAGTGCCTTAGAGTCGGGAAAAAAAAATGCCTCTGGAAACACCATATATTTT. Protein sequence: CAISALESGKKNASGNTIYF.

This clone has only a few counts. The V and J genes are TRBV7-2 and TRBJ2-7; 9 nucleotides align to TRBD2. The ends lost 3 bases at V and 3 bases at J; junction bases unmatched: 6. CDR3 length: 15 amino acids. Germline lookup yields CDR1 SGHTA and CDR2 FQGNSA. The CDR3 sequence is CASSFRTSADYEQYF. The CDR3 coding sequence is TGTGCCAGCAGCTTCCGGACTAGCGCCGACTACGAGCAGTACTTC. Supplemented by reference TRBV7-2 and TRBJ2-7, the full variable domain reads GAGVSQSPSNKVTEKGKDVELRCDPISGHTALYWYRQSLGQGLEFLIYFQGNSAPDKSGLPSDRFSAERTGGSVSTLTIQRTQQEDSAVYLCASSFRTSADYEQYFGPGTRLTVT.

The chain is built from TRBV6-1 and TRBJ1-2; D remains unclear. V gave up 2 bases and J gave up 8 bases, with 12 bases separating them. CDR1 and CDR2 from the germline V gene are MNHNS and SASEGT. This CDR3 spans 13 amino acids. CDR3 nucleotide sequence: TGTGCCAGCAGTGAATCCGGACTCCGGGGCTACACCTTC. Encoded protein: CASSESGLRGYTF.

The genes are TRBV29-1 and TRBJ1-1, with TRBD1 as a possible D gene (5 bases). Germline V gene data show CDR1 as SQVTM and CDR2 as ANQGSEA. Trimming took 3 bases from V and 1 from J, leaving 15 bases between them. This CDR3 has 15 amino acids. In nucleotides, the CDR3 is TGCAGCGTTGAGGGGGGGGGAGTGACGAACACTGAAGCTTTCTTT. The encoded protein is CSVEGGGVTNTEAFF.

This clone appeared once. This chain links TRBV5-1 with TRBJ2-5, with TRBD1 as a possible D gene (5 bases). V lost 4 bases and J lost 0, with 13 bases in between. Germline CDR1 SGHRS, CDR2 YFSETQ. CDR3 length: 15 amino acids. The CDR3 loop is CASSPGPGYQETQYF. CDR3 coding DNA: TGCGCCAGCAGCCCAGGGCCAGGGTACCAAGAGACCCAGTACTTC.

The chain is built from TRBV6-5 and TRBJ1-2, with 7 bases fitting TRBD1. CDR1 MNHEY and CDR2 SVGAGI come from the germline V gene. The CDR3 is 12 amino acids. The junction had 11 bases not matched to a gene; V was cut back by 7 bases and J by 12 bases. Here the CDR3 reads CASNRGFPPNTF. Here the CDR3 DNA reads TGTGCCAGCAACAGGGGCTTTCCTCCTAACACCTTC.

The CDR3 here is CASSYGGSQPQHF. CDR3 nucleotide sequence: TGTGCCAGCAGTTACGGGGGGAGTCAGCCCCAGCATTTT. V gene TRBV6-6 combines with J gene TRBJ1-5; tentatively, D is TRBD1 (5 bases). Trimming cost V 2 bases and J 6 bases, with 8 bases left between them. CDR1 MNHNY and CDR2 SVGAGI come from the germline V gene (reference sequence). This CDR3 spans 13 amino acids.

The table lists this clone with a count of one. V and J are TRBV4-3 and TRBJ1-5; no clear D gene. The CDR3 length is 17 residues. CDR1 is LGHNA and CDR2 is YSLEER in the germline V gene. The V end was cut by 4 bases, the J end by 4 bases, with 20 bases between. In DNA form, the CDR3 reads TGCGCCAGCAGCCTCTCCCCGGCCGGGGTGGAGAATCAGCCCCAGCATTTT. Residues: CASSLSPAGVENQPQHF.

V and J are TRBV5-1 and TRBJ2-7; D is possibly TRBD2 (7 bases). The CDR3 consists of 13 residues. CDR1 is SGHRS and CDR2 is YFSETQ in the germline V gene. V lost 4 bases to trimming and J lost 7 bases, with 15 bases between them. The CDR3 DNA reads TGCGCCAGCAGCGCGGGGGCCCTCTGGGAGCAGTACTTC. It specifies CASSAGALWEQYF.